This T cell receptor beta chain was captured in a study of blood T cell repertoires in COVID-19. Study in general: The study drew acute and convalescent COVID-19 samples from the United States, Italy and Spain. Sources were T cells, B-cell-depleted T cells, or PBMCs; the material itself was cDNA or gDNA.

Germline loops: CDR1 MNHEY, CDR2 SMNVEV (reference sequence). V was clipped by 0 bases and J by 6 bases, with 9 bases between them. CDR3 length: 13 amino acids. As handled by the study authors: Estimated nucleated cell counts came from reference gene primer amplification. Libraries were prepared by immunoSEQ multiplex PCR; TCRdb keeps only in-frame clonotypes and omits some of them. V and J calls and clone size are as listed in that table; D and trimming were resolved from the DNA. The top ten hold 9% to 9.5% of the sample, which has roughly 270,000 clones, 88% seen once. The sequence came from a man between 18 and 29 years old with active or convalescent COVID-19. Source material: peripheral blood. This chain uses TRBV27 with TRBJ2-7; weak D call: TRBD2 (5 bases). The chain's CDR3 is CASSLSLGSEQYF. The CDR3 DNA reads as TGTGCCAGCAGTTTATCGCTGGGGAGCGAGCAGTACTTC.